The 25 T cell receptor beta chains below all came from one sample that was sequenced in a study of shared clonotypes between healthy human individuals. Positive CCR7 selection of CD45RO-negative cells yielded the naive CD8 cells, and terminally differentiated effector memory CD45RA+ cells were excluded. Sequencing was performed with immunoSEQ multiplex PCR; in TCRdb, only in-frame clones are kept and a portion is missing. The sample carries under 850,000 clones, 90% to 95% recorded once. Sequencing used naive CD8+ T cells sorted from blood. The receptors were gathered from a man younger than 40 in good health.

The chain couples TRBV27 to TRBJ2-1; 11 nucleotides agree with TRBD2. The ends lost 6 bases at V and 4 bases at J; junction bases unmatched: 17. This CDR3 has 19 residues. CDR1 and CDR2 from the germline V gene are MNHEY and SMNVEV (reference sequence). The CDR3 sequence: CASRVYGTSGSWGYNEQFF. In DNA form, the CDR3 reads TGTGCCAGCAGGGTTTACGGGACTAGCGGCTCGTGGGGATACAATGAGCAGTTCTTC.

The chain carries TRBV15 and TRBJ2-1; 7 nucleotides align to TRBD1. There are 15 residues in the CDR3. After removal of 5 bases from V and 0 bases from J, the junction contained 4 bases not matched to a gene. Germline values: CDR1 LNHNV, CDR2 YYDKDF (reference sequence). This CDR3 reads CATSARDSSYNEQFF. CDR3 DNA sequence: TGTGCCACCAGCGCCCGGGACAGCTCCTACAATGAGCAGTTCTTC.

The chain couples TRBV28 to TRBJ2-7, with unresolved D. V was trimmed by 5 bases and J by 1 base, leaving 12 bases between them. In germline, CDR1 is MDHEN, CDR2 SYDVKM. The CDR3 sequence is 14 residues long. The CDR3 region has the DNA TGTGCCAGCAGTCGTGGCATCTATTCCTACGAGCAGTACTTC. This translates into CASSRGIYSYEQYF.

The chain uses TRBV9 and TRBJ2-2, with no clear D. Trimming pared 7 bases from V and 3 bases from J, leaving 10 bases between. CDR1 is SGDLS and CDR2 is YYNGEE in the germline V gene. CDR3 length: 13 residues. The CDR3 bases are TGTGCCAGCCGGGTGGATTACACCGGGGAGCTGTTTTTT. Translation gives CASRVDYTGELFF.

This clone has only a few counts. V gene TRBV27 combines with J gene TRBJ2-7; TRBD2 matches at 10 bases. After removal of 5 bases from V and 6 bases from J, the junction contained 16 bases not matched to a gene. Per germline, CDR1 MNHEY and CDR2 SMNVEV (reference sequence). The CDR3 spans 17 residues. The CDR3 spells CASSRGDSGRSRLEQYF. The CDR3 region has the DNA TGTGCCAGCAGTCGGGGTGATAGCGGGAGGAGTCGTCTCGAGCAGTACTTC.

The V gene is TRBV28, the J gene TRBJ2-5, with a weak D call TRBD1 (6 bases). The CDR3 sequence is 15 residues long. Germline CDR1 MDHEN, CDR2 SYDVKM. Trimming pared 3 bases from V and 4 bases from J, leaving 15 bases between. The CDR3, as DNA: TGTGCCAGCAGTTTCCCGACAGGTCTAGGAGAGACCCAGTACTTC. It is translated as CASSFPTGLGETQYF.

The chain joins TRBV5-4 to TRBJ1-4; tentatively, D is TRBD1 (5 bases). Deletions cut 4 bases from V and 11 bases from J, with 9 bases between. The CDR3 is made up of 11 amino acids. The V gene's germline CDR1 is SGHNT and CDR2 YYREEE (reference sequence). CDR3 sequence: CASSQGAKLFF. The CDR3 DNA follows: TGTGCCAGCAGCCAAGGGGCCAAACTGTTTTTT.

The rearrangement uses TRBV6-1 and TRBJ2-7, with 13 positions matching TRBD2. Germline V gives CDR1 MNHNS, CDR2 SASEGT. V shed 2 bases and J 5 bases; nucleotides not matched to a gene: 9. This CDR3 has 17 residues. The CDR3 protein is CASSEPWTSGSNDEQYF. CDR3 DNA sequence: TGTGCCAGCAGTGAACCTTGGACTAGCGGGAGTAACGACGAGCAGTACTTC.

This chain joins TRBV7-8 and TRBJ2-1, with D uncertain. The CDR3 covers 12 residues. From germline, CDR1 is SGHVS and CDR2 FQNEAQ. Trimming stripped 0 bases from V and 6 bases from J, with 3 bases between. The DNA for the CDR3 is TGTGCCAGCAGCTTAGCCCCCAATGAGCAGTTCTTC. This encodes CASSLAPNEQFF. The full variable domain, its missing parts supplied by reference TRBV7-8 and TRBJ2-1, is GAGVSQSPRYKVAKRGQDVALRCDPISGHVSLFWYQQALGQGPEFLTYFQNEAQLDKSGLPSDRFFAERPEGSVSTLKIQRTQQEDSAVYLCASSLAPNEQFFGPGTRLTVL.

The genes are TRBV27 and TRBJ2-7; possible D gene TRBD2, 5 bases. The V gene lost 6 bases and the J gene lost 7 bases, with 10 bases spanning the gap. This CDR3 contains 11 residues. CDR1 is MNHEY and CDR2 is SMNVEV in the germline V gene (reference sequence). In DNA, the CDR3 is TGTGCCAGCAGCTCCTCGGGGGAGCAGTACTTC. Protein product: CASSSSGEQYF.

The rearrangement joins TRBV27 to TRBJ1-4; D unresolved. V was cut by 5 bases and J by 4 bases, with 11 bases left in between. The CDR3 has 14 residues. Germline CDR1 is MNHEY and CDR2 is SMNVEV (reference sequence). In DNA form, the CDR3 reads TGTGCCAGCAGTGCACAGAGAAGTAATGAAAAACTGTTTTTT. Translation gives CASSAQRSNEKLFF.

This clone was detected only once. The chain is built from TRBV25-1 and TRBJ2-3; the match to TRBD1 covers 7 bases. The J segment lost 2 bases and the V segment lost 4 bases, leaving 9 bases of the junction unmatched. CDR1 and CDR2 (germline): MGHDK, SYGVNS. The CDR3 length is 16 residues. The DNA of the CDR3 is TGTGCCAGCAGTGGCGGACAGGCCCGCATCACAGATACGCAGTATTTT. This codes for CASSGGQARITDTQYF.

The rearrangement uses TRBV6-1 and TRBJ2-7, with D tentatively TRBD1 or TRBD2 (5 bases each). V was shortened by 3 bases and J by 9 bases, with 15 bases between the two germline ends. This CDR3 region has 13 residues. Germline assignment: CDR1 MNHNS and CDR2 SASEGT. CDR3 region: CASSDLSSGTQYF. DNA of the CDR3: TGTGCCAGCAGTGATCTATCGTCCGGGACGCAGTACTTC.

The V and J genes are TRBV10-2 and TRBJ2-1, with D unclear. Germline CDR1 and CDR2: WSHSY and SAAADI. The CDR3 loop spans 11 amino acids. The germline V and J ends were trimmed by 4 bases and 7 bases, with 5 bases remaining between them. The CDR3 protein is CASSVQNEQFF. The CDR3 DNA reads as TGCGCCAGCAGTGTACAGAATGAGCAGTTCTTC.

This clone was seen just once. The chain employs TRBV4-1 and TRBJ2-5; D is possibly TRBD2 (5 bases). Germline V lookup: CDR1 MGHRA, CDR2 YSYEKL. This CDR3 comprises 16 residues. V was cut by 2 bases and J by 3 bases, with 16 bases left in between. CDR3 sequence reads: CASSQLGNLFEETQYF. The CDR3 region has the DNA TGCGCCAGCAGCCAACTCGGGAACCTCTTTGAAGAGACCCAGTACTTC.

The CDR3 DNA sequence: TGTGCCAGCAGTTCTCGTCAGGGGGCGAAGACCCAGTACTTC. It specifies CASSSRQGAKTQYF. J is TRBJ2-5 and V is TRBV28, with 8 bases matching TRBD1. The germline V gene encodes CDR1 MDHEN and CDR2 SYDVKM. CDR3 length: 14 amino acids. Trimming at V came to 4 bases and at J to 6 bases, leaving 7 bases not matched to a gene.

This chain uses TRBV2 with TRBJ2-7; no definite D call. This CDR3 has 12 amino acids. Trimming removed 6 bases at V and 6 bases at J, with 12 bases between. The V gene's germline CDR1 is SNHLY and CDR2 FYNNEI. CDR3 nucleotides: TGTGCCAGCAGAGACGCTGGGCTCGAGCAGTACTTC. It encodes CASRDAGLEQYF.

In this sample, this clone turned up once. V is TRBV2 and J is TRBJ2-7; 8 bases are shared with TRBD2. Losses at the gene ends were 5 bases for V and 1 base for J; bases not matched to a gene: 7. The CDR3 has 15 residues. Germline V lookup: CDR1 SNHLY, CDR2 FYNNEI. The CDR3 DNA follows: TGTGCCAGCAGTCGGGGGGGCGGTGGTTCCTACGAGCAGTACTTC. Protein sequence: CASSRGGGGSYEQYF.

V usage is TRBV2 and J usage is TRBJ1-5, with D maybe TRBD1 (5 bases). V was shortened by 8 bases and J by 2 bases, with 10 bases between the two germline ends. Germline V CDR1 and CDR2: SNHLY, FYNNEI. The CDR3 contains 13 residues. The CDR3: CASGQGGNQPQHF. DNA of the CDR3: TGTGCCAGCGGTCAGGGCGGCAATCAGCCCCAGCATTTT.

The rearrangement joins TRBV29-1 to TRBJ2-7; D ambiguous. V lost 5 bases to trimming and J lost 3 bases, with 20 bases between them. Germline CDR1 SQVTM, CDR2 ANQGSEA. The CDR3 extends over 15 amino acids. CDR3 region: CSVFDGPNGFYEQYF. The CDR3, as DNA: TGCAGCGTTTTCGACGGACCGAATGGGTTCTACGAGCAGTACTTC.

This chain links TRBV27 with TRBJ1-2, with D possibly matching TRBD1 (6 bases). The V and J ends lost 5 bases and 8 bases respectively, with 15 bases between them. This CDR3 comprises 13 residues. The germline gives CDR1 MNHEY, CDR2 SMNVEV (reference sequence). The CDR3 protein is CASSPGTFAGYTF. In DNA, the CDR3 is TGTGCCAGCAGTCCCGGGACATTTGCGGGCTACACCTTC.

This chain uses TRBV10-1 with TRBJ2-2, with 8 bases identical to TRBD1. The CDR3 loop spans 16 amino acids. V shed 2 bases and J 4 bases; nucleotides not matched to a gene: 6. CDR1 WNHNN and CDR2 SYGVQD come from the germline V gene (reference sequence). Written as DNA, the CDR3 is TGCGCCAGCAGTGAGAACGCAGGGGGCTCCACCGGGGAGCTGTTTTTT. Its translation: CASSENAGGSTGELFF.

This clone was counted only a few times. This rearrangement joins TRBV27 to TRBJ2-7; tentative D call: TRBD1 (6 bases). Trimming stripped 2 bases from V and 7 bases from J, with 12 bases between. The CDR3 loop spans 13 amino acids. Germline V CDR1 and CDR2: MNHEY, SMNVEV (reference sequence). CDR3 loop: CASSLIGTYEQYF. The CDR3 DNA sequence: TGTGCCAGCAGTTTAATCGGGACATATGAGCAGTACTTC.

The genes are TRBV28 and TRBJ2-5; TRBD2 matches at 10 bases. Germline V CDR1 and CDR2: MDHEN, SYDVKM. The CDR3 is made up of 14 amino acids. Germline trimming cut 8 bases from V and 4 bases from J; bases unmatched to any gene: 7. The CDR3 DNA is TGTGCCAGCGGGGGAGCGGGAGGGAGAGAGACCCAGTACTTC. Its translation is CASGGAGGRETQYF.

This clone has only a few counts. This specimen includes other DNA sequences encoding the same CDR3. This chain uses TRBV7-9 with TRBJ2-3; D not certain. Trimming took 1 base from V and 6 from J, leaving 5 bases between them. This CDR3 has 12 residues. Germline CDR1 is SEHNR and CDR2 is FQNEAQ (reference sequence). CDR3 in amino acids: CASSLVGDTQYF. In DNA form, the CDR3 reads TGTGCCAGCAGCTTAGTCGGGGATACGCAGTATTTT. Together with reference TRBV7-9 and TRBJ2-3, the CDR3 gives the full variable domain: DTGVSQNPRHKITKRGQNVTFRCDPISEHNRLYWYRQTLGQGPEFLTYFQNEAQLEKSRLLSDRFSAERPKGSFSTLEIQRTEQGDSAMYLCASSLVGDTQYFGPGTRLTVL.